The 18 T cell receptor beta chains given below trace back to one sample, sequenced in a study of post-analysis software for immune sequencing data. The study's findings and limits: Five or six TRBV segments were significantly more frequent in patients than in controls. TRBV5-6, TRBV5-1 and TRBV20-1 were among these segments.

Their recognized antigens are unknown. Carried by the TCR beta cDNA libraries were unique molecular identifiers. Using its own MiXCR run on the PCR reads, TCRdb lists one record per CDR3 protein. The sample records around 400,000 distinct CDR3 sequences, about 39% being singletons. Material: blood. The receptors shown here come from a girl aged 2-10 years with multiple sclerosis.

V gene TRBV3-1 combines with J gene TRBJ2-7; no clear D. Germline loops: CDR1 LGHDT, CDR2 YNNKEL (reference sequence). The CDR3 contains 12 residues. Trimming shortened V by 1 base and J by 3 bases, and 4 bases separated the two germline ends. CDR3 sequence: CASSQVFYEQYF. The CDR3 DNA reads TGTGCCAGCAGCCAAGTTTTCTACGAGCAGTACTTC.

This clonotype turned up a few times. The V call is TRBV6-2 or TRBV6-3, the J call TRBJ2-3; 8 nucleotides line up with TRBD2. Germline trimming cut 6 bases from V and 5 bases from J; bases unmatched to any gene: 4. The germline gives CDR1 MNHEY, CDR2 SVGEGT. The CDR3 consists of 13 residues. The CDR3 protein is CASSHLAGDTQYF. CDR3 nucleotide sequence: TGTGCCAGCAGCCATCTAGCGGGAGATACGCAGTATTTT.

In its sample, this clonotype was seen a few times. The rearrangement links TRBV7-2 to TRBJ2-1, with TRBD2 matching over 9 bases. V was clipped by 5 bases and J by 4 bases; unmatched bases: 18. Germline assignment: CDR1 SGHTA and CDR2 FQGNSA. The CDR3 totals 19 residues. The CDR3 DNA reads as TGTGCCAGCAGCCCCCAGGCGGGAGGGCCCCTGCCTTCGTACAATGAGCAGTTCTTC. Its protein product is CASSPQAGGPLPSYNEQFF.

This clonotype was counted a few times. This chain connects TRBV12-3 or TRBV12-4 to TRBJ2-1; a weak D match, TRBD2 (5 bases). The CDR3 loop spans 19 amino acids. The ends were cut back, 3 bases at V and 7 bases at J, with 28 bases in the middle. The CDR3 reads CASSFSFEGGPPPWNEQFF. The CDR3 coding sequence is TGTGCCAGCAGTTTCAGTTTTGAGGGCGGGCCCCCTCCGTGGAATGAGCAGTTCTTC.

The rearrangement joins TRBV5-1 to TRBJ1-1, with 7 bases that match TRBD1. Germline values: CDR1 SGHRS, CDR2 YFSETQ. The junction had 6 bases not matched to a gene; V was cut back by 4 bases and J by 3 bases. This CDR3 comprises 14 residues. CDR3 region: CASSRRTGDTEAFF. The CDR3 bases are TGCGCCAGCAGCCGGCGGACAGGAGACACTGAAGCTTTCTTT. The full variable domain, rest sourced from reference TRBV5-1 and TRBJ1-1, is KAGVTQTPRYLIKTRGQQVTLSCSPISGHRSVSWYQQTPGQGLQFLFEYFSETQRNKGNFPGRFSGRQFSNSRSEMNVSTLELGDSALYLCASSRRTGDTEAFFGQGTRLTVV.

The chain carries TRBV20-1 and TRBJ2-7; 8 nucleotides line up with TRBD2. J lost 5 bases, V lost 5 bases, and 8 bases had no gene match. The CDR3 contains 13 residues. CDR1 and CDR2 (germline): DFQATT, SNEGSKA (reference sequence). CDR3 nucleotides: TGCAGTGCTGCCAGCGGGGGCCTCAACGAGCAGTACTTC. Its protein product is CSAASGGLNEQYF.

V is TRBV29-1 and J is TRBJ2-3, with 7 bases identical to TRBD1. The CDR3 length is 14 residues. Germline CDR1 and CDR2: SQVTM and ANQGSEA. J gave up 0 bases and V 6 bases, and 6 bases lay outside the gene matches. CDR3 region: CSVGDRSSTDTQYF. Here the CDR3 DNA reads TGCAGCGTCGGGGACAGATCTAGCACAGATACGCAGTATTTT.

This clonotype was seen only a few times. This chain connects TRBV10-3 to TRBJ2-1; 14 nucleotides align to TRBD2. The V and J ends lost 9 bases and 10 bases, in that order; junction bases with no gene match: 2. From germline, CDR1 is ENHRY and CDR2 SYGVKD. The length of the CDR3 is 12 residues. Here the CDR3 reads CAIGTSGGEQFF. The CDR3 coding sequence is TGTGCCATTGGGACTAGCGGGGGCGAGCAGTTCTTC.

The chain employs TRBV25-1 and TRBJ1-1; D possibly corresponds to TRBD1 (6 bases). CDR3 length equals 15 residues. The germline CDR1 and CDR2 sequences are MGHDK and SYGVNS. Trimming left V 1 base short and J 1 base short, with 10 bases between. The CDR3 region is CASSEWAGENTEAFF. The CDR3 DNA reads TGTGCCAGCAGTGAATGGGCAGGGGAGAACACTGAAGCTTTCTTT.

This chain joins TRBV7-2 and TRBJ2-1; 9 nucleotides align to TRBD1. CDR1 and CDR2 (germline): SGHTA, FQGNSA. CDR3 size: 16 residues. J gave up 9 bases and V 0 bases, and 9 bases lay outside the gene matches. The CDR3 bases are TGTGCCAGCAGCTTAGCTCCGGGACAGGGTCAGGGTGAGCAGTTCTTC. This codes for CASSLAPGQGQGEQFF.

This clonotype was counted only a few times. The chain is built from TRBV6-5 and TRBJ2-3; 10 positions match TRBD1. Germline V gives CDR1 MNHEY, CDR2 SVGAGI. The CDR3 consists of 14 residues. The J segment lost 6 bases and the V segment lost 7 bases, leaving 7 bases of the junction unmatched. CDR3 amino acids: CASTVTGGADTQYF. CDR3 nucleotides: TGTGCCAGCACCGTGACAGGGGGCGCGGATACGCAGTATTTT.

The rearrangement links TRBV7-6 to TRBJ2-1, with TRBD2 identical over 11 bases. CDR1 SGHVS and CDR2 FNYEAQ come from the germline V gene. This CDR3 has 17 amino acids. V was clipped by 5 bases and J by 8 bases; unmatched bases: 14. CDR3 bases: TGTGCCAGCAGCGTACGAAGAGGACTAGCGGGCAGGCATGAGCAGTTCTTC. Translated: CASSVRRGLAGRHEQFF.

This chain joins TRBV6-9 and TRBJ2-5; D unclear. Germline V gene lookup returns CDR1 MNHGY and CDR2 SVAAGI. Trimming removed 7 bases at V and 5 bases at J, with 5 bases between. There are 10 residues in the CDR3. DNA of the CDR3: TGTGCCAGCACGTTCGAGACCCAGTACTTC. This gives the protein CASTFETQYF.

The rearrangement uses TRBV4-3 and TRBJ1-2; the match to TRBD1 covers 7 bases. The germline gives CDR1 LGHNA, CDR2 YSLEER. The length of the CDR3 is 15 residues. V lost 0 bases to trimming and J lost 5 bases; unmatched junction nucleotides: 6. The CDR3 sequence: CASSQELGQWYGYTF. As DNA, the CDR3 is TGCGCCAGCAGCCAAGAGTTGGGACAGTGGTATGGCTACACCTTC.

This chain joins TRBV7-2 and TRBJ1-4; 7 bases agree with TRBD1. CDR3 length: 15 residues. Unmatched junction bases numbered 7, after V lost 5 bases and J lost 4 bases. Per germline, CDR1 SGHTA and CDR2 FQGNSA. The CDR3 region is CASSIRTGVNEKLFF. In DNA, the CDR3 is TGTGCCAGCAGCATCCGGACAGGCGTTAATGAAAAACTGTTTTTT.

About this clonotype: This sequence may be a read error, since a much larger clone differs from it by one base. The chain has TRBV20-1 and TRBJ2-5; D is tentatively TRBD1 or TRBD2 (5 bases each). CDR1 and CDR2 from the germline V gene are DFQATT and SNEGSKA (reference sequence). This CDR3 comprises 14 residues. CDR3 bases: TGCAGTGCTAGGTGGGGGACCAACCGAGAGACCCGGTACTTC. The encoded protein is CSARWGTNRETRYF.

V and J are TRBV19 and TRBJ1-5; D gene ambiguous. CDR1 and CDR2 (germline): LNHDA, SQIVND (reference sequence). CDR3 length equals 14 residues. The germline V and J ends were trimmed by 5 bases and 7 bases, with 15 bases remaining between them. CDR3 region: CASSPIRERQPQHF. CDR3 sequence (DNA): TGTGCCAGTAGTCCAATTCGGGAACGCCAGCCCCAGCATTTT.

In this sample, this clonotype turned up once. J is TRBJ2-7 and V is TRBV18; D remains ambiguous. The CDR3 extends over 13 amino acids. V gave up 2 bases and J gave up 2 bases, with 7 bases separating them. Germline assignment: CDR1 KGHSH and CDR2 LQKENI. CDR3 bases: TGTGCCAGCTCACCAGGGATAACCTACGAGCAGTACTTC. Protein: CASSPGITYEQYF. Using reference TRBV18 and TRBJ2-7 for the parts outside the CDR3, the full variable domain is NAGVMQNPRHLVRRRGQEARLRCSPMKGHSHVYWYRQLPEEGLKFMVYLQKENIIDESGMPKERFSAEFPKEGPSILRIQQVVRGDSAAYFCASSPGITYEQYFGPGTRLTVT.